The present T cell receptor beta chain was sequenced within a study of T cells after yellow fever vaccination. TCRdb re-derived calls from the 5' RACE reads in MiXCR, one entry per CDR3 protein. Of some 300,000 distinct CDR3 sequences listed, 8.7% were seen once; the top ten hold around 3.5%. In germline, CDR1 is SQVTM, CDR2 ANQGSEA. With 3 bases removed from V and 2 bases from J, the gap between germline ends came to 5 bases. The CDR3 length is 11 residues. The J gene is TRBJ2-7, the V gene TRBV29-1, with no clear D. The sequencing here drew on CD4+ T cells sorted from PBMCs, taken 5 days after the yellow fever booster vaccination. This TCR came from a young man who received the YFV17D yellow fever vaccine. The CDR3 reads CSVELPYEQYV. The CDR3 DNA is TGCAGCGTTGAGTTGCCCTACGAGCAGTACGTC.